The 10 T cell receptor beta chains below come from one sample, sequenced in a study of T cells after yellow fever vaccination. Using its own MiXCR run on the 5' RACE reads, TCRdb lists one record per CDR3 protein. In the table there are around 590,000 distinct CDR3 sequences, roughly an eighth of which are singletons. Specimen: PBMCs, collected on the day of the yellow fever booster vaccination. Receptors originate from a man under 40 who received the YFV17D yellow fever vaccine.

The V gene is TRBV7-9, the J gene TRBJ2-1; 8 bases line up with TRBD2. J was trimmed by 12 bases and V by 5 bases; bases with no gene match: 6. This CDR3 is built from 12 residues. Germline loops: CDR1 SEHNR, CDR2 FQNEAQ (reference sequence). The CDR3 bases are TGTGCCAGCAGCGTCCTAGCGGGTCTGCAGTTCTTC. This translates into CASSVLAGLQFF.

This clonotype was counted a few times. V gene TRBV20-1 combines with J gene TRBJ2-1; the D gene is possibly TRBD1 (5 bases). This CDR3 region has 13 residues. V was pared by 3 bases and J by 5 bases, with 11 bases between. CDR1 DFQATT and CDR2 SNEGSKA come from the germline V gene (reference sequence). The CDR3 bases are TGCAGTGCTAGCAGGGAATTGGACAATGAGCAGTTCTTC. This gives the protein CSASRELDNEQFF.

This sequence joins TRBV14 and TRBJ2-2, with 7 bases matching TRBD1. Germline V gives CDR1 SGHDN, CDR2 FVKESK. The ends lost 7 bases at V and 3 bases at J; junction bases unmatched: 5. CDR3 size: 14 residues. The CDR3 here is CASKRQGDTGELFF. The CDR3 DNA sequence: TGTGCCAGCAAGAGGCAGGGGGACACCGGGGAGCTGTTTTTT.

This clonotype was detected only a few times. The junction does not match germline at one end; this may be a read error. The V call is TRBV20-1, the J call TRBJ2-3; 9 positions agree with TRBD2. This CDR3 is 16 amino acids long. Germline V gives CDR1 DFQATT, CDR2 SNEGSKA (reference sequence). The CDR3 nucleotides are TGCAGTGCTAGCTCCCCGGCGGGAGGGTTCGCAGATACGCAGTACTTT. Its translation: CSASSPAGGFADTQYF.

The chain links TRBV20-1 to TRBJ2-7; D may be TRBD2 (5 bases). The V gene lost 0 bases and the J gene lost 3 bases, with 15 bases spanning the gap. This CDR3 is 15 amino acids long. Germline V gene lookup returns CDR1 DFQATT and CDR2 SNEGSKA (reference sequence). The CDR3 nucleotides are TGCAGTGCTAGAGATAGGTCCCGGGGTTTCTACGAGCAGTACTTC. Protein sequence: CSARDRSRGFYEQYF.

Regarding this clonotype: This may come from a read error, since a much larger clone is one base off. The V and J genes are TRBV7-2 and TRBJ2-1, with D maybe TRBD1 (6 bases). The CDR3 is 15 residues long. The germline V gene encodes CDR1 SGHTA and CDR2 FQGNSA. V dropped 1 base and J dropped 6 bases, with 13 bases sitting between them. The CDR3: CASSLVQGIANEQFF. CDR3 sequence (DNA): TGTGCCAGCAGCTTAGTTCAGGGGATAGCCAATGAGCAGTTCTTC.

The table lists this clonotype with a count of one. The CDR3 protein is CASSFRVAYNEQFF. The CDR3 region has the DNA TGTGCCAGCAGCTTCAGGGTGGCCTACAATGAGCAGTTCTTC. The chain links TRBV5-4 to TRBJ2-1, with D possibly TRBD1 on 5 matching bases. CDR3 length: 14 residues. The ends were cut back, 2 bases at V and 2 bases at J, with 8 bases in the middle. Per germline, CDR1 SGHNT and CDR2 YYREEE (reference sequence). The full variable domain, rest sourced from reference TRBV5-4 and TRBJ2-1, is ETGVTQSPTHLIKTRGQQVTLRCSSQSGHNTVSWYQQALGQGPQFIFQYYREEENGRGNFPPRFSGLQFPNYSSELNVNALELDDSALYLCASSFRVAYNEQFFGPGTRLTVL.

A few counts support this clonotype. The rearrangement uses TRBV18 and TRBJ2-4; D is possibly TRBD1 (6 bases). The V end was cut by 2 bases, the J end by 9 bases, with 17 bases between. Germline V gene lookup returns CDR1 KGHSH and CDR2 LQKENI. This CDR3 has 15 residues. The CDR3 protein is CASSPGTTGKSIQYF. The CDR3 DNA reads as TGTGCCAGCTCACCAGGGACAACGGGAAAGAGCATTCAGTACTTC.

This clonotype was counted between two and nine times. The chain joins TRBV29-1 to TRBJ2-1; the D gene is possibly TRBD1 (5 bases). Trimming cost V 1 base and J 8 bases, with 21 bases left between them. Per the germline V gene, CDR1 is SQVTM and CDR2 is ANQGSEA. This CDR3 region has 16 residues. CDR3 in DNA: TGCAGCGTTGAAGCCGCCTGGACAAGGTCAGGCGATGAGCAGTTCTTC. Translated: CSVEAAWTRSGDEQFF.

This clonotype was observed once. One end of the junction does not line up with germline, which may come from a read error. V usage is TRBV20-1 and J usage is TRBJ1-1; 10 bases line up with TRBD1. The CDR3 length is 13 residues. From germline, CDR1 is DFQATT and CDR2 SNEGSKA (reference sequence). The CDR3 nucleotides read TGCAGTGCTAGTGACAGGGGGCACACTGAAGTTTTCTTT. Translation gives CSASDRGHTEVFF.